Described below is a single TCR beta chain sequence and its context. No antigen is known for it. These data are taken from a study of vaccination and CD4 T cells after COVID-19. Study context: The peptides that stimulated the cells were overlapping spike peptides from SARS-CoV-2, HCoV-NL63, HCoV-OC43 and HCoV-229E.

The Oncomine TCR Beta short-read assay was what sequenced the DNA obtained from cultured CD4+ T cells. One entry per CDR3 protein results from TCRdb running MiXCR on the PCR reads. This table holds about 20,000 distinct CDR3 sequences, roughly three fifths found once. Treatment indicated: approximately nine-day PBMC culture with coronavirus spike peptide pools or control peptides (ViraFEST assay). The ViraFEST method relied on peptide pools to expand antigen-specific T cells, followed by TCR sequencing. The sequenced sample consisted of CD4+ T cells from blood, cultured in vitro. This TCR derives from a human donor who had recovered from COVID-19.

For the CDR3, the DNA is TGTGCCAGCAGGACGGGGAAGCAGCCCCAGCATTTT. It translates to CASRTGKQPQHF. The chain is built from TRBV12-3 or TRBV12-4 and TRBJ1-5; D unresolved. There are 12 residues in the CDR3. V lost 6 bases and J lost 7, with 10 bases in between.